This note documents a single TCR beta chain sequence. Antigen: not known. Looked up from germline, CDR1 is SGHRS and CDR2 is YFSETQ. V was trimmed by 0 bases and J by 0 bases, leaving 3 bases between them. The CDR3 length is 13 residues. CD4+ T cells from unexposed donors were obtained before the COVID-19 pandemic (2011-2018). After ten to eleven days of culture, CD4+ T cells were isolated. Half the medium was replaced with IL-2 medium on days 3 and 7. TCRdb's copy holds only in-frame clones and misses some; the assay was immunoSEQ multiplex PCR. The repertoire has about 12,000 clones, 65% to 70% of them found once; the top ten carry roughly 7.8%. This sample was included in a study of CD4 T cells in relation to SARS-CoV-2 and coronaviruses.

The TCR originated in a human donor in good health. This sequence joins TRBV5-1 and TRBJ1-1; D remains ambiguous. Sequenced material: CD4+ T cells from PBMCs, cultured in vitro. The CDR3 reads CASSLDVNTEAFF. The CDR3, as DNA: TGCGCCAGCAGCTTGGATGTGAACACTGAAGCTTTCTTT.